The clone carrying this T cell receptor (beta chain) showed up just a few times. Its antigen is unknown. These data belong to a study of blood T cells in healthy people across ages. Study outcomes and limitations: TCR beta diversity per million T cells fell roughly linearly with age. Relative to aged donors, long-lived donors carried more naive CD4+ cells and displayed higher diversity.

Trimming removed 5 bases from V and 1 base from J, with 11 bases in between. The CDR3 covers 14 residues. Germline CDR1 SGHTA, CDR2 FQGNSA. A J-beta primer mix and a sample-barcoded 5' primer were used in a second PCR of about 7 to 12 cycles. From each sample, at least 2.5 million paired-end reads containing CDR3 were obtained. TCRdb fed the 5' RACE reads into MiXCR, producing one record per CDR3 protein. This sample has about 780,000 distinct CDR3 sequences; roughly 46% occur once, and the top ten carry 15% to 20%. The chain carries TRBV7-2 and TRBJ1-1; D is uncertain. This clonotype originated in a man at least 80 years old in good health. Sequenced: blood. The CDR3 protein is CASSPGRQNTEAFF. The DNA for the CDR3 is TGTGCCAGCAGCCCCGGACGGCAGAACACTGAAGCTTTCTTT.